Detailed here is one T cell receptor (beta chain). This sample is part of a study of blood T cell repertoires in COVID-19. Overall study context: Donors in the United States, Italy and Spain gave samples during acute or convalescent COVID-19. From T cells, B-cell-depleted T cells, or PBMCs came the material, which was cDNA or gDNA.

This CDR3 has 14 amino acids. V lost 5 bases to trimming and J lost 3 bases, with 13 bases between them. The germline V gene has CDR1 SEHNR and CDR2 FQNEAQ (reference sequence). As handled by the study authors: Amplification of reference gene primers was used by the study to estimate nucleated cell counts. Here immunoSEQ multiplex PCR was the method, and the copy in TCRdb shows in-frame clones only, minus some. V and J calls and clone size come straight from that table; D and trimming were deduced from the DNA. The sample holds about 220,000 clones, over 60% seen once. The J gene is TRBJ2-5, the V gene TRBV7-9; D is undetermined. What was sequenced was peripheral blood. The TCR sequence derives from a woman in her 70s with acute or convalescent COVID-19. Here the CDR3 reads CASSLAGGEETQYF. CDR3 nucleotide sequence: TGTGCCAGCAGCCTCGCCGGCGGTGAAGAGACCCAGTACTTC. The complete variable domain, with remaining parts taken from reference TRBV7-9 and TRBJ2-5, reads DTGVSQNPRHKITKRGQNVTFRCDPISEHNRLYWYRQTLGQGPEFLTYFQNEAQLEKSRLLSDRFSAERPKGSFSTLEIQRTEQGDSAMYLCASSLAGGEETQYFGPGTRLLVL.